Listed below are T cell receptor beta chains from one sample, sequenced in a study of blood T cell repertoires in COVID-19. Here immunoSEQ multiplex PCR was the method, and the copy in TCRdb shows in-frame clones only, minus some. This table has approximately 150,000 clones, about four fifths appearing once. Sequencing input: peripheral blood. The receptors were gathered from a woman of 80 years or more with acute or convalescent COVID-19. The CDR3 runs from the conserved cysteine through the conserved F or W. The D gene is left open where the match is weak. For some rows the clone size is stated as once, few or many, or as a class when expanded; others skip it.

length	J	size	D	V	CDR3	DNA
18	TRBJ2-6	-	TRBD1	TRBV5-4	CASSLEDRSTSGANVLTF	TGTGCCAGCAGCTTGGAGGACAGGTCCACCTCTGGGGCCAACGTCCTGACTTTC
16	TRBJ2-3	-	-	TRBV7-9	CASSLVRPSSTDTQYF	TGTGCCAGCAGCTTAGTGAGGCCTTCTAGCACAGATACGCAGTATTTT
13	TRBJ1-2	-	-	TRBV6-2/TRBV6-3	CASSYGAHPGYTF	TGTGCCAGCAGTTACGGGGCCCACCCTGGCTACACCTTC
14	TRBJ2-7	-	-	TRBV25-1	CASSEETGPYEQYF	TGTGCCAGCAGTGAAGAGACAGGACCCTACGAGCAGTACTTC
16	TRBJ2-5	-	-	TRBV7-6	CASSLGVRALQETQYF	TGTGCCAGCAGCTTAGGGGTCAGGGCCCTCCAAGAGACCCAGTACTTC
15	TRBJ2-7	few	TRBD2	TRBV2	CASGAGGLSSYEQYF	TGTGCCAGCGGGGCGGGGGGGCTGAGCTCCTACGAGCAGTACTTC
15	TRBJ2-3	-	TRBD1	TRBV5-1	CASSAGTGGADTQYF	TGCGCCAGCAGCGCTGGGACAGGGGGCGCAGATACGCAGTATTTT
15	TRBJ1-1	-	TRBD1	TRBV9	CASRPPGTGNTEAFF	TGTGCCAGCAGACCACCCGGGACAGGAAACACTGAAGCTTTCTTT
16	TRBJ2-5	-	TRBD1	TRBV6-5	CASSSRDRGPQETQYF	TGTGCCAGCAGTTCCCGGGACAGGGGACCCCAAGAGACCCAGTACTTC
15	TRBJ1-1	-	TRBD1	TRBV5-1	CASSFFTGANTEAFF	TGCGCCAGCAGCTTTTTTACAGGGGCGAACACTGAAGCTTTCTTT
15	TRBJ2-3	-	TRBD1	TRBV6-2/TRBV6-3	CASSLQTGGRDTQYF	TGTGCCAGCAGTCTACAGACAGGGGGTAGAGATACGCAGTATTTT
13	TRBJ1-6	-	-	TRBV5-1	CASSLDHSGPLHF	TGCGCCAGCAGCTTGGACCATAGCGGACCCCTCCACTTT
15	TRBJ2-5	-	TRBD1	TRBV7-8	CASSLGRDRGETQYF	TGTGCCAGCAGCTTAGGGCGGGACAGGGGAGAGACCCAGTACTTC
15	TRBJ1-5	-	-	TRBV5-1	CASSLVPRLNQPQHF	TGCGCCAGCAGCTTGGTACCCAGGCTCAATCAGCCCCAGCATTTT
18	TRBJ2-3	few	TRBD2	TRBV28	CASSYTVSLAGDTDTQYF	TGTGCCAGCAGTTACACTGTATCACTAGCGGGGGACACAGATACGCAGTATTTT
15	TRBJ2-3	-	TRBD2	TRBV6-6	CASTTGRENTDTQYF	TGTGCCAGCACCACGGGGCGGGAGAACACAGATACGCAGTATTTT
15	TRBJ2-1	-	TRBD2	TRBV25-1	CASSELAGVYNEQFF	TGTGCCAGCAGTGAACTAGCGGGAGTATACAATGAGCAGTTCTTC
16	TRBJ1-4	-	-	TRBV15	CATSSRGMIRGEKLFF	TGTGCCACCAGCAGCAGGGGTATGATTCGAGGTGAAAAACTGTTTTTT
13	TRBJ2-1	-	-	TRBV12-3/TRBV12-4	CATRGGGTHEQFF	TGTGCCACCAGAGGTGGGGGGACCCATGAGCAGTTCTTC
15	TRBJ2-5	-	TRBD2	TRBV9	CASSVLAGGLETQYF	TGTGCCAGCAGCGTTCTAGCGGGAGGGCTGGAGACCCAGTACTTC
11	TRBJ2-1	-	-	TRBV20-1	CSAAGARDSFF	TGCAGTGCTGCAGGGGCGAGGGATTCGTTCTTC
12	TRBJ1-1	-	-	TRBV29-1	CSAHWGGTEAFF	TGCAGCGCCCACTGGGGGGGAACTGAAGCTTTCTTT
15	TRBJ1-3	-	TRBD1	TRBV30	CAWSGMGQGGNTIYF	TGTGCCTGGAGTGGAATGGGACAGGGGGGAAACACCATATATTTT
15	TRBJ2-1	-	TRBD2	TRBV7-6	CASSLVAGGMNEQFF	TGTGCCAGCAGCTTAGTCGCGGGAGGGATGAATGAGCAGTTCTTC
16	TRBJ2-3	-	-	TRBV6-6	CASSYSAGKYTDTQYF	TGTGCCAGCAGTTACTCGGCGGGAAAGTACACAGATACGCAGTATTTT
16	TRBJ2-4	-	-	TRBV21-1	CASSKRERETKNIQYF	TGTGCCAGCAGCAAACGGGAGCGGGAGACGAAAAACATTCAGTACTTC
15	TRBJ1-2	-	-	TRBV3-1/TRBV3-2	CASSQPLDRNYGYTF	TGTGCCAGCAGCCAACCTCTCGACAGGAACTATGGCTACACCTTC
11	TRBJ2-1	few	-	TRBV14	CASSQGRGQFF	TGTGCCAGCAGCCAAGGGAGGGGGCAGTTCTTC
15	TRBJ1-6	-	TRBD1	TRBV25-1	CASALGQGRNSPLHF	TGTGCCAGCGCACTCGGACAGGGGAGGAATTCACCCCTCCACTTT
15	TRBJ2-5	-	TRBD1	TRBV7-3	CASSLTGTAQETQYF	TGTGCCAGCAGCTTAACCGGGACAGCTCAAGAGACCCAGTACTTC
17	TRBJ1-2	-	-	TRBV28	CASSPPRTPQGPYGYTF	TGTGCCAGCAGTCCGCCCCGGACACCCCAAGGTCCTTATGGCTACACCTTC
14	TRBJ2-3	-	-	TRBV5-1	CASSLRRSTDTQYF	TGCGCCAGCAGCTTGCGGAGAAGCACAGATACGCAGTATTTT